This TCR beta chain derives from a study of T cells in Graves' hyperthyroidism and ophthalmopathy. Germline V gene sequence: CDR1 SGHAT, CDR2 FQNNGV. This CDR3 is built from 17 residues. V gave up 4 bases and J gave up 5 bases; unmatched junction bases: 11. What was amplified from RNA transcripts were TCR beta CDR3 regions. First-round RT-PCR with HTBI primers amplified the TCR CDR3 region. TCRdb reanalysed the multiplex PCR reads using MiXCR and keeps one entry per CDR3 protein. The sample records around 99,000 distinct CDR3 sequences, approximately 15% being singletons. The receptor comes from a woman between 50 and 59 years old with Graves' hyperthyroidism. The sequenced sample consisted of blood. The chain joins TRBV11-2 to TRBJ2-1, with 10 nucleotides matching TRBD2. In nucleotides, the CDR3 is TGTGCCAGCAGCTCCCGCATAGGGCTAGCGGGAGACAATGAGCAGTTCTTC. Translating it yields CASSSRIGLAGDNEQFF.